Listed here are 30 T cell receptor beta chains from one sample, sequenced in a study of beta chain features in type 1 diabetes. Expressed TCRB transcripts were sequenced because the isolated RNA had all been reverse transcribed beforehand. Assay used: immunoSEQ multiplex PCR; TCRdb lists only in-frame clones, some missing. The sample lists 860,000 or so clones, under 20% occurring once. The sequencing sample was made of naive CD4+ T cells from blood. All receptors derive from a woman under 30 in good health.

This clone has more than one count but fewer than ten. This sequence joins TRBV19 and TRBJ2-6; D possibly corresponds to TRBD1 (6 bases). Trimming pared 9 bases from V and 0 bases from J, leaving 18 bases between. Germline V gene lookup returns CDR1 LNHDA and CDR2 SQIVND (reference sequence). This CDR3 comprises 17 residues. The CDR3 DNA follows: TGTGCCAGCCCCAACCAAAGACAGGACTCTGGGGCCAACGTCCTGACTTTC. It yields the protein CASPNQRQDSGANVLTF.

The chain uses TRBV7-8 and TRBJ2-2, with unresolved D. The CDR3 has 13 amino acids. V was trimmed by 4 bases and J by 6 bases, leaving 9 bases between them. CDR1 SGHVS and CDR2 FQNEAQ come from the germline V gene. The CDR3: CASSSWASGELFF. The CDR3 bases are TGTGCCAGCAGCTCCTGGGCGTCCGGGGAGCTGTTTTTT.

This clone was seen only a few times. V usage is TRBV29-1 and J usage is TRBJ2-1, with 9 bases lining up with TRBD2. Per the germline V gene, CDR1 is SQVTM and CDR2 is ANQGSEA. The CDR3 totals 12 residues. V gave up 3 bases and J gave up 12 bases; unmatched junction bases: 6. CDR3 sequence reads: CSVDLAGIGQFF. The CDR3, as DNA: TGCAGCGTTGACCTAGCGGGAATTGGGCAGTTCTTC.

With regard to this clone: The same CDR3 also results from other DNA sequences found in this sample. The CDR3 here is CASSLAVTYEQYF. DNA for the CDR3: TGTGCCAGCAGCTTAGCGGTAACCTACGAGCAGTACTTC. The V gene is TRBV7-2, the J gene TRBJ2-7, with no clear D. V was cut by 0 bases and J by 2 bases, with 5 bases left in between. Germline values: CDR1 SGHTA, CDR2 FQGNSA. There are 13 residues in the CDR3.

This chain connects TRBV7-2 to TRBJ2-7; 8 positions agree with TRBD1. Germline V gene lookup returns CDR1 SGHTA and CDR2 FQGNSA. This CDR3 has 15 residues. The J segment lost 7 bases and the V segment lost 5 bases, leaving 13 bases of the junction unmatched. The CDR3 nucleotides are TGTGCCAGCAGCCCCGGACAGGGCAGACAAAGGGAGCAGTACTTC. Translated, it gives CASSPGQGRQREQYF.

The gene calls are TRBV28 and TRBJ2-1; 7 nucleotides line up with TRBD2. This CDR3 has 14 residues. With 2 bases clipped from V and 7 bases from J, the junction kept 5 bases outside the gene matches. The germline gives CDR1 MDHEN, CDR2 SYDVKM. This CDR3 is CASSLAGDGNEQFF. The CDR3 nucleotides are TGTGCCAGCAGTTTAGCGGGAGATGGGAATGAGCAGTTCTTC.

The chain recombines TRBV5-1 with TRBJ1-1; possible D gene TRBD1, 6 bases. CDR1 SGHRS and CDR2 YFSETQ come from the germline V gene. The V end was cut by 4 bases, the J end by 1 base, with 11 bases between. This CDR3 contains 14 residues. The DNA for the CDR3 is TGCGCCAGCAGCGAAAGGACAGCGAACACTGAAGCTTTCTTT. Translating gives CASSERTANTEAFF. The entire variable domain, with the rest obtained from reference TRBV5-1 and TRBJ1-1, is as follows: KAGVTQTPRYLIKTRGQQVTLSCSPISGHRSVSWYQQTPGQGLQFLFEYFSETQRNKGNFPGRFSGRQFSNSRSEMNVSTLELGDSALYLCASSERTANTEAFFGQGTRLTVV.

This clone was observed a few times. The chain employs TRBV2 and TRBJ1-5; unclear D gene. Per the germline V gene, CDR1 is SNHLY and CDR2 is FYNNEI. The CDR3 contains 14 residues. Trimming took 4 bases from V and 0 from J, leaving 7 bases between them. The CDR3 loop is CASSGPNSNQPQHF. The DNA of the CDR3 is TGTGCCAGCAGTGGACCGAATAGCAATCAGCCCCAGCATTTT.

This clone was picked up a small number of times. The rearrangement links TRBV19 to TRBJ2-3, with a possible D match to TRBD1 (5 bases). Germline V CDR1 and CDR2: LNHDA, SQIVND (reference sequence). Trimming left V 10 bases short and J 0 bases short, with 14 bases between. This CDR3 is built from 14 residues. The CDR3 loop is CATRTKTSTDTQYF. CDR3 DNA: TGTGCCACCAGGACAAAAACTAGCACAGATACGCAGTATTTT. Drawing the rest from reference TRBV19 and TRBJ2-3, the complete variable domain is DGGITQSPKYLFRKEGQNVTLSCEQNLNHDAMYWYRQDPGQGLRLIYYSQIVNDFQKGDIAEGYSVSREKKESFPLTVTSAQKNPTAFYLCATRTKTSTDTQYFGPGTRLTVL.

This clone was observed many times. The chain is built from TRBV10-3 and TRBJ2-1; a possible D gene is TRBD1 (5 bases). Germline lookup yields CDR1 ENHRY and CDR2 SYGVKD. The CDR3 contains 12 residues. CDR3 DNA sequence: TGTGCATGCGGTGGACACGGCAATGAGCAGTTCTTC. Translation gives CACGGHGNEQFF.

The CDR3 nucleotides are TGTGCCATCGGGTCTCTCGGGAGTTACGAGCAGTACTTC. Its protein product is CAIGSLGSYEQYF. The chain recombines TRBV10-3 with TRBJ2-7; possibly TRBD2 for D (6 bases). Trimming shortened V by 8 bases and J by 4 bases, and 15 bases separated the two germline ends. The length of the CDR3 is 13 residues. Germline V gene lookup returns CDR1 ENHRY and CDR2 SYGVKD.

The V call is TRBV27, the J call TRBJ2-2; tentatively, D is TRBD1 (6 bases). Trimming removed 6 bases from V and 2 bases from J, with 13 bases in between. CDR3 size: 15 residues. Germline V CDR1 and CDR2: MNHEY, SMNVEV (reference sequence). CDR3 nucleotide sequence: TGTGCCAGCAGACGCAGCAGGGGAAACACCGGGGAGCTGTTTTTT. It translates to CASRRSRGNTGELFF.

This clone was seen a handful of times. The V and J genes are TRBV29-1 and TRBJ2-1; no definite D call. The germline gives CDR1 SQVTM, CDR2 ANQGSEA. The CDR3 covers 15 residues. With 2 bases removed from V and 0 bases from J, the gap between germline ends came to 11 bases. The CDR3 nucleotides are TGCAGCGTTGAACGGACCATCAACTCCTACAATGAGCAGTTCTTC. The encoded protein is CSVERTINSYNEQFF.

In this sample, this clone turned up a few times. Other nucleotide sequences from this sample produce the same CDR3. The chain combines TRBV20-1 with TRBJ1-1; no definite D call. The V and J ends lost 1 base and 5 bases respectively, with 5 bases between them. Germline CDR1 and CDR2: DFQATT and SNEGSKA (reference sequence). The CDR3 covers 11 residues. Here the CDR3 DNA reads TGCAGTGCTAGAGGGCTTACTGAAGCTTTCTTT. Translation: CSARGLTEAFF.

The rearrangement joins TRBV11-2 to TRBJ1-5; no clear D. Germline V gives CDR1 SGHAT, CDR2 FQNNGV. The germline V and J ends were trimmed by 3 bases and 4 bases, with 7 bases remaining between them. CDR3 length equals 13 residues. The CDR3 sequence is CASSFTDNQPQHF. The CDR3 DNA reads TGTGCCAGCAGCTTTACAGATAATCAGCCCCAGCATTTT.

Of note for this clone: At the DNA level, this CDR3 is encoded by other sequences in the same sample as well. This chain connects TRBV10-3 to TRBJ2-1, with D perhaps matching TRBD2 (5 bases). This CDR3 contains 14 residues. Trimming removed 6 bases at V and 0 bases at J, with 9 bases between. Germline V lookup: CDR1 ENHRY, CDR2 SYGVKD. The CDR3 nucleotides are TGTGCCATCAGCGAGGGTAGCTCCTACAATGAGCAGTTCTTC. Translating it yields CAISEGSSYNEQFF.

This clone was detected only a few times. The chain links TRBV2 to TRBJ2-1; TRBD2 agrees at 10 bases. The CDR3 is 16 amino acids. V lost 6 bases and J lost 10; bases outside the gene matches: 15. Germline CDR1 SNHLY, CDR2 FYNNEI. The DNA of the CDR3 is TGTGCCAGCAGGGAGGGGGGAACTAGCGGGGCGCTAGAGCAGTTCTTC. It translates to CASREGGTSGALEQFF.

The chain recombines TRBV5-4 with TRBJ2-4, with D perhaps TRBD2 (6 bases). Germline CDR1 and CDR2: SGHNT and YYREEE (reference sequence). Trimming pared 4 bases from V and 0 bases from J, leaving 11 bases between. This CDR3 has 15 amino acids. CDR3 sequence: CASSPLGGAKNIQYF. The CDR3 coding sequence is TGTGCCAGCAGCCCACTCGGGGGAGCCAAAAACATTCAGTACTTC.

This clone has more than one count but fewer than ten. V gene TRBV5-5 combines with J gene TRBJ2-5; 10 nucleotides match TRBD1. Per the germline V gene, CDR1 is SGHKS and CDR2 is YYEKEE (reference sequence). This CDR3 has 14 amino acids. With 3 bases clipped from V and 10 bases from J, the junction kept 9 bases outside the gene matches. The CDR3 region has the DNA TGTGCCAGCAGCTGGGGGACAGGGGCAAGAGACCAGTACTTC. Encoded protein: CASSWGTGARDQYF.

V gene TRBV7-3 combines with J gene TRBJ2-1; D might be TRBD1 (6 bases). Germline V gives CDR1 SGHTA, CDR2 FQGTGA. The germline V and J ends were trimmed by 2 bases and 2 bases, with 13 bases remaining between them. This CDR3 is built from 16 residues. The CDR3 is CASSLVGTPTYNEQFF. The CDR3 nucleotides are TGTGCCAGCAGCTTAGTGGGGACACCAACCTACAATGAGCAGTTCTTC.

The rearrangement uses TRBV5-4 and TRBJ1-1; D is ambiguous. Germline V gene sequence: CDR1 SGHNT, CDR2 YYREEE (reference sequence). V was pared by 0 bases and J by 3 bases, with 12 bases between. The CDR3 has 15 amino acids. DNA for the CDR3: TGTGCCAGCAGCTTGGGGAGGTTTAGCGACACTGAAGCTTTCTTT. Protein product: CASSLGRFSDTEAFF.

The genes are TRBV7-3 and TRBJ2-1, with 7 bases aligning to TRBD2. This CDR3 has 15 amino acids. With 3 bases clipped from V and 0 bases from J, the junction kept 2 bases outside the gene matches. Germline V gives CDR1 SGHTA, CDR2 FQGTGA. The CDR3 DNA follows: TGTGCCAGCAGCTTGAGCGGGACCTCCTACAATGAGCAGTTCTTC. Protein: CASSLSGTSYNEQFF.

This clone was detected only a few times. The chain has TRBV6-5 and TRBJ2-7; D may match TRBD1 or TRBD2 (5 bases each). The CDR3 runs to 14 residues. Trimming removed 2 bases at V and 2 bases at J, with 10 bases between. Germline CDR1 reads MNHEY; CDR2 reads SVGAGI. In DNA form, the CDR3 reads TGTGCCAGCAGTTACAGGGACCGAGCCTACGAGCAGTACTTC. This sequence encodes CASSYRDRAYEQYF.

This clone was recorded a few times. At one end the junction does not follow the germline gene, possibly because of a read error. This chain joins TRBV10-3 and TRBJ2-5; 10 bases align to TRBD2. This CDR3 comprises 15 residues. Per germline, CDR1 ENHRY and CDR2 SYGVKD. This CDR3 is CAISESGAGGMSQYF. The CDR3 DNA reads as TGTGCCATCAGCGAGTCAGGAGCGGGGGGGATGTCCCAGTACTTC.

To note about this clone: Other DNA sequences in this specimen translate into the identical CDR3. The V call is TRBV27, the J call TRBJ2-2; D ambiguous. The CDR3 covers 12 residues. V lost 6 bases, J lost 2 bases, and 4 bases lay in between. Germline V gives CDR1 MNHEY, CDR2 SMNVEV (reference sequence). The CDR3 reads CASSRNTGELFF. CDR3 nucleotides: TGTGCCAGCAGCAGAAACACCGGGGAGCTGTTTTTT.

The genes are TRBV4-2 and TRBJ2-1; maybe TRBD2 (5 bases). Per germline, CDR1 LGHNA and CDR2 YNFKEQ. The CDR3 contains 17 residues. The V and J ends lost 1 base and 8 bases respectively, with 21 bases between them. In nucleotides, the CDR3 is TGTGCCAGCAGCCAAGGGCCCCTCTACGGCCGAGGGTATGAGCAGTTCTTC. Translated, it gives CASSQGPLYGRGYEQFF.

CDR3 DNA sequence: TGCGCCAGCAGCTTGGCACGGGCGAACACCGGGGAGCTGTTTTTT. Translating it yields CASSLARANTGELFF. The chain links TRBV5-1 to TRBJ2-2; D gene ambiguous. This CDR3 spans 15 amino acids. Germline V lookup: CDR1 SGHRS, CDR2 YFSETQ. Trimming removed 0 bases from V and 0 bases from J, with 6 bases in between.

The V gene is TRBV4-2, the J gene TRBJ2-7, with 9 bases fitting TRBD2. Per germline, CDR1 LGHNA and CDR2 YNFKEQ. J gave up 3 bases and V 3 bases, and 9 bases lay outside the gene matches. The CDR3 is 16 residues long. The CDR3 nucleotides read TGTGCCAGCAGCCAGATAGGAACTAGCGGGTTCTACGAGCAGTACTTC. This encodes CASSQIGTSGFYEQYF.

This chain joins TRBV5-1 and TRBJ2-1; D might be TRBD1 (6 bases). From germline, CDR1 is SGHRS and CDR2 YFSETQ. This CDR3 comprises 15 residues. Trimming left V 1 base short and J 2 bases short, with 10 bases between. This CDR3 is CASSLQGPTYNEQFF. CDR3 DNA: TGCGCCAGCAGCTTGCAGGGGCCTACCTACAATGAGCAGTTCTTC.

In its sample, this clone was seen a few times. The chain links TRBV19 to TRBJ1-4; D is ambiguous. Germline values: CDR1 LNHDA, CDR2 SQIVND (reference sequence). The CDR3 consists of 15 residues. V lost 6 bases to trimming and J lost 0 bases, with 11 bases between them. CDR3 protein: CASSTPGSTNEKLFF. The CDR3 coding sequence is TGTGCCAGTAGCACCCCGGGATCAACTAATGAAAAACTGTTTTTT.